This T cell receptor beta chain was sequenced during a study of blood T cells in healthy people across ages. Study outcomes and limitations: Long-lived donors had more naive CD4+ cells and higher diversity than aged donors.

A second PCR, run for roughly 7 to 12 cycles, used a sample-barcoded 5' primer plus a J-beta primer mix. TCRdb analysed the 5' RACE reads with MiXCR anew, one entry per CDR3 protein. The sample lists 550,000 to 800,000 distinct CDR3 sequences, roughly 20% seen once, with roughly 3.4% in the top ten. Trimming took off 0 bases at V and 10 bases at J, with 16 bases between the two ends. Germline CDR1 LGHNA, CDR2 YNFKEQ. The CDR3 totals 15 residues. This clonotype was counted ten times or more. What it recognizes is unknown. The sequencing sample was made of blood. The chain has TRBV4-2 and TRBJ2-4, with unresolved D. The clonotype originates from a man aged 70-80 years in good health. The CDR3 bases are TGTGCCAGCAGCCAAGAAAGGTTCGGCAGAAGGATTCAGTACTTC. This encodes CASSQERFGRRIQYF.